The rows below give T cell receptor beta chains drawn from one sample of a study of T cell responses to AZD1222 COVID-19 vaccine. The assay was immunoSEQ multiplex PCR, and TCRdb's table has in-frame clones only and misses some. This sample has hundreds of thousands of clones, with approximately 94% found just once. The sequences come from peripheral blood, collected on day 0 of MenACWY control vaccination. These receptor sequences come from an adult in good health. Each CDR3 is given with its conserved first and last residue. The D gene is left open where the match is weak. Not all rows give a size; the values are once, few, many and, for expanded clones, a class.

d_call,v_call,j_call,clone_size,cdr3_nt,cdr3_aa
TRBD1,TRBV6-5,TRBJ1-4,-,TGTGCCAGCACCGAACAGGGGGATACTAATGAAAAACTGTTTTTT,CASTEQGDTNEKLFF
TRBD2,TRBV29-1,TRBJ2-3,-,TGCAGCGTCGGAGGCCTAGCGGGGGGAGATACGCAGTATTTT,CSVGGLAGGDTQYF
TRBD1,TRBV28,TRBJ1-2,-,TGTGCCAGCAGTTTTGGCGACAGGGGGCCTGGCTACACCTTC,CASSFGDRGPGYTF
TRBD1,TRBV28,TRBJ1-2,-,TGTGCCAGCAGTTTCCCGGGACAGCTCTATGGCTACACCTTC,CASSFPGQLYGYTF
-,TRBV18,TRBJ2-2,-,TGTGCCAGCTCACGGCAGGGGCCCGGGGAGCTGTTTTTT,CASSRQGPGELFF
TRBD2,TRBV7-2,TRBJ2-1,-,TGTGCCAGCAGCTTGTACGGCGGGGGGAGCTACAATGAGCAGTTCTTC,CASSLYGGGSYNEQFF
-,TRBV6-5,TRBJ1-1,once,TGTGCCAGCAGTTATGGGTACAGGACGAACACTGAAGCTTTCTTT,CASSYGYRTNTEAFF
-,TRBV27,TRBJ1-6,-,TGTGCCAGCAGTCGTACCGACCGTTCCGCCCTCCACTTT,CASSRTDRSALHF
-,TRBV6-5,TRBJ1-6,-,TGTGCCAGCACGACGTCGGGGGGCGCATCACCCCTCCACTTT,CASTTSGGASPLHF
-,TRBV18,TRBJ1-2,-,TGTGCCAGCTCCGAGCAGGGAAACTATGGCTACACCTTC,CASSEQGNYGYTF
TRBD1,TRBV5-5,TRBJ1-5,-,TGTGCCAGCAGCGGCGGACAGGGGAGCAATCAGCCCCAGCATTTT,CASSGGQGSNQPQHF
-,TRBV5-6,TRBJ1-5,once,TGTGCCAGCAGCTTACCAGGGTCAGGTCAGCCCCAGCATTTT,CASSLPGSGQPQHF
TRBD1,TRBV9,TRBJ1-4,-,TGTGCCAGCAGCGTAGAGGGGACAGGGGATAGAAAACTGTTTTTT,CASSVEGTGDRKLFF
-,TRBV6-5,TRBJ1-1,-,TGTGCCAGCAGTTGGAGGGGGAACACTGAAGCTTTCTTT,CASSWRGNTEAFF
TRBD1,TRBV6-2/TRBV6-3,TRBJ1-1,-,TGTGCCAGCAGTAACAGGGGGAGTACTGAAGCTTTCTTT,CASSNRGSTEAFF
TRBD1,TRBV4-3,TRBJ2-1,-,TGCGCCAGCAGCCAACTAACAGGGGGGTCCTACAATGAGCAGTTCTTC,CASSQLTGGSYNEQFF
-,TRBV6-2/TRBV6-3,TRBJ1-1,once,TGTGCCAGCAGTTTAACAGGGCTGAACACTGAAGCTTTCTTT,CASSLTGLNTEAFF
-,TRBV6-6,TRBJ1-5,-,TGTGCCAGCCGGGGGGCGGAGTCAGGGATTCAGCCCCAGCATTTT,CASRGAESGIQPQHF
-,TRBV4-3,TRBJ1-2,-,TGCGCCAGCAGCCAAGAGGTCCCCAGAGGGTATGGCTACACCTTC,CASSQEVPRGYGYTF
-,TRBV7-2,TRBJ1-6,-,TGTGCCAGCAGCTTAGGAGAGCAGGGTGTTCATTCACCCCTCCACTTT,CASSLGEQGVHSPLHF
-,TRBV9,TRBJ2-2,-,TGTGCCAGCAGCTACGTAGGGGAGCTGTTTTTT,CASSYVGELFF
-,TRBV2,TRBJ2-5,-,TGTGCCTCATCCCGGGCTACTTGGTCTGGGACCCAGTACTTC,CASSRATWSGTQYF
-,TRBV9,TRBJ2-1,-,TGTGCCAGCAGCCCTCTCTCGGGGTCCTACAATGAGCAGTTCTTC,CASSPLSGSYNEQFF
-,TRBV6-6,TRBJ1-1,-,TGTGCCAGCAGTTACAGAAGGGACACTGAAGCTTTCTTT,CASSYRRDTEAFF
-,TRBV7-9,TRBJ1-1,-,TGTGCCAGCAGCTTAGGGGGGCCCACTGAAGCTTTCTTT,CASSLGGPTEAFF
-,TRBV3-1/TRBV3-2,TRBJ1-3,-,TGTGCCAGCAGCCCCGACATCGGAAACACCATATATTTT,CASSPDIGNTIYF
TRBD1,TRBV6-6,TRBJ1-5,-,TGTGCCAGCAGTCCGGGATGGGCGGGACAGGCCCTTCAGCCCCAGCATTTT,CASSPGWAGQALQPQHF
-,TRBV15,TRBJ1-1,-,TGTGCCACCAGCAGAGATCGGGCAGAATTGAACACTGAAGCTTTCTTT,CATSRDRAELNTEAFF